Shown below are 21 T cell receptor beta chains from a single sample sequenced in a study of beta chain features in type 1 diabetes. What was sequenced were expressed TCRB transcripts, since all of the isolated RNA had been reverse transcribed. The assay was immunoSEQ multiplex PCR, and TCRdb's table has in-frame clones only and misses some. This table holds under 250,000 clones, 13% to 15% found once. The sequencing sample was made of naive CD4+ T cells from blood. These receptors all come from a woman in her thirties or forties in good health.

This clone turned up a few times. The gene calls are TRBV18 and TRBJ1-2; 7 bases map to TRBD1. Trimming at V came to 2 bases and at J to 5 bases, leaving 5 bases not matched to a gene. Germline values: CDR1 KGHSH, CDR2 LQKENI. This CDR3 has 14 amino acids. CDR3 sequence: CASSPIGTVYGYTF. In nucleotides, the CDR3 is TGTGCCAGCTCACCAATCGGGACAGTGTATGGCTACACCTTC.

This sequence joins TRBV18 and TRBJ2-5; D unresolved. The V and J ends lost 1 base and 4 bases respectively, with 7 bases between them. This CDR3 has 13 amino acids. CDR1 is KGHSH, CDR2 LQKENI, per germline. As DNA, the CDR3 is TGTGCCAGCTCACCACTCGAGGCAGAGACCCAGTACTTC. It specifies CASSPLEAETQYF.

V gene TRBV6-5 combines with J gene TRBJ1-5, with D perhaps matching TRBD1 (6 bases). V lost 6 bases and J lost 2, with 11 bases in between. The length of the CDR3 is 14 residues. Germline V gene data show CDR1 as MNHEY and CDR2 as SVGAGI. CDR3 amino acids: CASRQGVGNQPQHF. The CDR3 region has the DNA TGTGCCAGCAGACAGGGCGTGGGCAATCAGCCCCAGCATTTT.

The rearrangement links TRBV11-2 to TRBJ2-3; 10 nucleotides agree with TRBD2. After removal of 5 bases from V and 1 base from J, the junction contained 6 bases not matched to a gene. Looked up from germline, CDR1 is SGHAT and CDR2 is FQNNGV. The CDR3 runs 16 residues. The CDR3 reads CASSRGGTSGTDTQYF. Here the CDR3 DNA reads TGTGCCAGCAGCAGAGGCGGGACTAGCGGCACAGATACGCAGTATTTT.

The sample holds a few counts of this clone. The rearrangement links TRBV9 to TRBJ2-5; 9 bases line up with TRBD1. The V gene's germline CDR1 is SGDLS and CDR2 YYNGEE. V was pared by 3 bases and J by 5 bases, with 5 bases of the junction left unmatched. The CDR3 runs to 14 residues. CDR3 nucleotide sequence: TGTGCCAGCAGCGCAACAGGGGGCACGGAGACCCAGTACTTC. It is translated as CASSATGGTETQYF.

Worth noting for this clone: The junction does not match germline at one end; this may be a read error. The chain links TRBV7-2 to TRBJ1-5, with TRBD1 identical over 7 bases. From germline, CDR1 is SGHTA and CDR2 FQGNSA. The length of the CDR3 is 15 residues. CDR3 coding DNA: TGTGCCAGCAGCTTAGAACCAGGGACAGATCAACCCCAGCATTTT. This gives the protein CASSLEPGTDQPQHF. Using reference TRBV7-2 and TRBJ1-5 for the parts outside the CDR3, the full variable domain is GAGVSQSPSNKVTEKGKDVELRCDPISGHTALYWYRQSLGQGLEFLIYFQGNSAPDKSGLPSDRFSAERTGGSVSTLTIQRTQQEDSAVYLCASSLEPGTDQPQHFGDGTRLSIL.

The sample holds a few counts of this clone. This chain joins TRBV10-3 and TRBJ2-2; possible D gene TRBD1, 5 bases. Germline-derived CDR1 and CDR2 are ENHRY and SYGVKD. The CDR3 is made up of 13 amino acids. With 6 bases removed from V and 3 bases from J, the gap between germline ends came to 8 bases. As DNA, the CDR3 is TGTGCCATCAGGCCCAGGGACACCGGGGAGCTGTTTTTT. Translating it yields CAIRPRDTGELFF.

The rearrangement uses TRBV15 and TRBJ1-5, with D maybe TRBD1 (6 bases). The germline CDR1 and CDR2 sequences are LNHNV and YYDKDF (reference sequence). This CDR3 is 15 amino acids long. V was trimmed by 0 bases and J by 5 bases, leaving 11 bases between them. The CDR3 DNA reads TGTGCCACCAGCAGAGATAGGGGGGGCCATCAGCCCCAGCATTTT. Translation gives CATSRDRGGHQPQHF.

The chain carries TRBV11-2 and TRBJ1-1; D unclear. This CDR3 is built from 13 residues. The germline V and J ends were trimmed by 1 base and 7 bases, with 10 bases remaining between them. Germline lookup yields CDR1 SGHAT and CDR2 FQNNGV. The CDR3 protein is CASSLVSGNEAFF. The CDR3 DNA is TGTGCCAGCAGCTTAGTGTCAGGCAATGAAGCTTTCTTT.

The CDR3 DNA follows: TGTGCCAGCAGCACACGTTCGGAGGGTAGAATGCAGCAGTACTTC. Amino acid sequence: CASSTRSEGRMQQYF. The chain uses TRBV7-2 and TRBJ2-7, with TRBD2 as a possible D gene (6 bases). Germline lookup yields CDR1 SGHTA and CDR2 FQGNSA. With 5 bases removed from V and 8 bases from J, the gap between germline ends came to 22 bases. CDR3 length equals 15 residues.

CDR3 DNA: TGTGCCAGCAGCTTGGTCGAACAGGGTTACGGATCTGGGGCCAACGTCCTGACTTTC. The encoded protein is CASSLVEQGYGSGANVLTF. This chain joins TRBV5-6 and TRBJ2-6; the D gene is possibly TRBD1 (6 bases). Germline assignment: CDR1 SGHDT and CDR2 YYEEEE. The CDR3 has 19 amino acids. V was shortened by 0 bases and J by 1 base, with 17 bases between the two germline ends.

This chain's CDR3 is CASPLTYEQYF. The CDR3, as DNA: TGTGCCAGCCCCCTTACTTACGAGCAGTACTTC. This chain joins TRBV21-1 and TRBJ2-7; the table's TRBD2 call for D was not verified on the DNA. TRBV21-1 represents a pseudogene. This CDR3 comprises 11 residues.

This clone was seen at least ten times. Other DNA sequences from this sample encode an identical CDR3 as well. The V call is TRBV29-1, the J call TRBJ1-1; tentative D call: TRBD1 (5 bases). The CDR3 spans 13 residues. Trimming took 1 base from V and 0 from J, leaving 6 bases between them. Germline assignment: CDR1 SQVTM and CDR2 ANQGSEA. CDR3 nucleotides: TGCAGCGTTGAAGGCAGGGTGAACACTGAAGCTTTCTTT. This codes for CSVEGRVNTEAFF.

This clone was detected only a few times. The chain employs TRBV7-9 and TRBJ1-2; D is possibly TRBD1 (5 bases). The CDR3 loop spans 15 amino acids. Trimming stripped 5 bases from V and 3 bases from J, with 16 bases between. Germline V gene sequence: CDR1 SEHNR, CDR2 FQNEAQ (reference sequence). The CDR3 nucleotides read TGTGCCAGCAGCCAAACTGCAGGGTGGGACTATGGCTACACCTTC. Its protein is CASSQTAGWDYGYTF.

This clone has a handful of counts. The chain joins TRBV7-8 to TRBJ2-2; tentative D call: TRBD1 (5 bases). Trimming removed 2 bases from V and 0 bases from J, with 16 bases in between. The CDR3 is 18 amino acids. CDR1 is SGHVS and CDR2 is FQNEAQ in the germline V gene. The chain's CDR3 is CASSLSYSGRANTGELFF. CDR3 DNA: TGTGCCAGCAGCTTAAGTTATTCCGGCAGGGCGAACACCGGGGAGCTGTTTTTT.

The table lists this clone with a few counts. The chain joins TRBV14 to TRBJ2-3, with 11 bases fitting TRBD2. The CDR3 is made up of 17 amino acids. In germline, CDR1 is SGHDN, CDR2 FVKESK. V gave up 4 bases and J gave up 2 bases; unmatched junction bases: 8. The CDR3 loop reads CASSPRVAGGYTDTQYF. CDR3 nucleotides: TGTGCCAGCAGCCCCCGGGTAGCGGGGGGGTACACAGATACGCAGTATTTT.

This chain joins TRBV10-3 and TRBJ2-1, with 7 bases that match TRBD1. V was pared by 6 bases and J by 4 bases, with 21 bases of the junction left unmatched. Germline-derived CDR1 and CDR2 are ENHRY and SYGVKD. The CDR3 extends over 19 amino acids. The CDR3 sequence: CAIRGEIPRQGITYNEQFF. CDR3 DNA: TGTGCCATCAGAGGCGAAATACCCCGACAGGGAATTACTTACAATGAGCAGTTCTTC.

This clone was recorded a few times. In DNA form, the CDR3 reads TGTGCCAGCAGTTACCCACCAGAAGGCTACACCTTC. Its translation is CASSYPPEGYTF. The V and J genes are TRBV6-5 and TRBJ1-2; D not resolved. The CDR3 has 12 residues. Trimming took 2 bases from V and 8 from J, leaving 9 bases between them. Germline V lookup: CDR1 MNHEY, CDR2 SVGAGI.

CDR3 sequence reads: CASSLEKGADTQYF. In DNA, the CDR3 is TGTGCCAGCAGCTTGGAAAAGGGGGCAGATACGCAGTATTTT. V usage is TRBV5-4 and J usage is TRBJ2-3, with D possibly being TRBD1 (6 bases). The CDR3 is made up of 14 amino acids. V lost 0 bases, J lost 4 bases, and 9 bases lay in between. CDR1 and CDR2 (germline): SGHNT, YYREEE (reference sequence).

This clone was seen more than once but under ten times. The V call is TRBV13, the J call TRBJ2-7; the match to TRBD1 covers 7 bases. In germline, CDR1 is PRHDT, CDR2 FYEKMQ (reference sequence). There are 16 residues in the CDR3. Trimming removed 1 base from V and 0 bases from J; junction bases left unmatched: 6. DNA for the CDR3: TGTGCCAGCAGCTTAGTGACCAGGGGGAGCTCCTACGAGCAGTACTTC. This sequence encodes CASSLVTRGSSYEQYF.

The sample holds a few counts of this clone. No conserved phenylalanine or tryptophan ends this CDR3, so it is likely a read error. The limits of the CDR3 on the DNA are not certain, so only TCRdb's listed CDR3 is given. The V call is TRBV19, the J call TRBJ1-2. Germline V gives CDR1 LNHDA, CDR2 SQIVND (reference sequence). The CDR3 sequence runs 11 residues, both termini included. This CDR3 reads CASSQEGRGVL.